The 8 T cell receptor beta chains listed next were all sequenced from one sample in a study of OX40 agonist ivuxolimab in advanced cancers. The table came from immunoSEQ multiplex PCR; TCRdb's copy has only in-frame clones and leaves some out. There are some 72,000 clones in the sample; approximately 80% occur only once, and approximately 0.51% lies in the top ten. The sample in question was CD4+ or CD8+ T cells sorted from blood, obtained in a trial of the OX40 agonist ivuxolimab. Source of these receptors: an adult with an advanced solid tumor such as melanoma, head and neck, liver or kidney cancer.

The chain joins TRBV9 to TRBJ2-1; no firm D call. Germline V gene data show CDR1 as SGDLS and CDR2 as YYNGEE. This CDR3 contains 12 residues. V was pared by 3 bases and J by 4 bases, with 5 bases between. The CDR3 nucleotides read TGTGCCAGCAGCGCACAGTACAATGAGCAGTTCTTC. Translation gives CASSAQYNEQFF.

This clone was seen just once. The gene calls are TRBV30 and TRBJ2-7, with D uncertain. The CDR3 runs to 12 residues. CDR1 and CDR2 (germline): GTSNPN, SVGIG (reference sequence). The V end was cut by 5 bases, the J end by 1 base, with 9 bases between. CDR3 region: CAWAPISYEQYF. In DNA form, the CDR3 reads TGTGCCTGGGCTCCAATTTCCTACGAGCAGTACTTC.

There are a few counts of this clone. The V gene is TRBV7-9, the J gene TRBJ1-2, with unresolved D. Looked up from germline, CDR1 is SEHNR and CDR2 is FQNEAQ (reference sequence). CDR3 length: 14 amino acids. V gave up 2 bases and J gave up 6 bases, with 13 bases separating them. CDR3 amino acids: CASSLTRPSDGYTF. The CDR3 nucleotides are TGTGCCAGCAGCTTAACAAGGCCCTCCGATGGCTACACCTTC.

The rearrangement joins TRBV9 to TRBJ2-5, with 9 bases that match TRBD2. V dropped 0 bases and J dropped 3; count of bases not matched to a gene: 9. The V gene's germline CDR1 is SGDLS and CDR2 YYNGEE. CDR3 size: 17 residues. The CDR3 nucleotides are TGTGCCAGCAGCGTAGGTAATAGCGGGAGAGGGGAAGAGACCCAGTACTTC. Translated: CASSVGNSGRGEETQYF.

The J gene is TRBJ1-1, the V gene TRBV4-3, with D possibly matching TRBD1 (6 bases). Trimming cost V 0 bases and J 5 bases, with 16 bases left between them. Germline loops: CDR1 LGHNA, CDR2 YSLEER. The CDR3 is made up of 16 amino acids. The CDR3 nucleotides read TGCGCCAGCAGCCAAGATGGTCGGGGGGCAGGAACTGAAGCTTTCTTT. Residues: CASSQDGRGAGTEAFF.

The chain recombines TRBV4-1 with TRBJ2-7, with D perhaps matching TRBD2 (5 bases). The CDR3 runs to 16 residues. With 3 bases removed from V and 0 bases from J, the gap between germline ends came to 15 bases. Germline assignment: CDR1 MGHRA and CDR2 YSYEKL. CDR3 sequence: CASSHISARSSYEQYF. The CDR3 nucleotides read TGCGCCAGCAGCCACATTAGCGCGAGGAGCTCCTACGAGCAGTACTTC.

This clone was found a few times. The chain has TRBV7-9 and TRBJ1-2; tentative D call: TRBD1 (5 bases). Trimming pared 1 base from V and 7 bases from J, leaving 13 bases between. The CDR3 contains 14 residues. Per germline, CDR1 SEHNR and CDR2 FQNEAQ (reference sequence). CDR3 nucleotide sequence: TGTGCCAGCAGCTTAGATTCAGGGAGTGGTGGCTACACCTTC. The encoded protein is CASSLDSGSGGYTF. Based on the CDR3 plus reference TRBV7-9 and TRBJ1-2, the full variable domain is DTGVSQNPRHKITKRGQNVTFRCDPISEHNRLYWYRQTLGQGPEFLTYFQNEAQLEKSRLLSDRFSAERPKGSFSTLEIQRTEQGDSAMYLCASSLDSGSGGYTFGSGTRLTVV.

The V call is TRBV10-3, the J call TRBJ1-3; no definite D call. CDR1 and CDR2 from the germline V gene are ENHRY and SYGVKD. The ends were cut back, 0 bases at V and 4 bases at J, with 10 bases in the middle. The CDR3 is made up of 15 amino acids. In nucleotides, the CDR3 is TGTGCCATCAGTGAGTCAGCCGGGCGAGGAAACACCATATATTTT. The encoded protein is CAISESAGRGNTIYF.